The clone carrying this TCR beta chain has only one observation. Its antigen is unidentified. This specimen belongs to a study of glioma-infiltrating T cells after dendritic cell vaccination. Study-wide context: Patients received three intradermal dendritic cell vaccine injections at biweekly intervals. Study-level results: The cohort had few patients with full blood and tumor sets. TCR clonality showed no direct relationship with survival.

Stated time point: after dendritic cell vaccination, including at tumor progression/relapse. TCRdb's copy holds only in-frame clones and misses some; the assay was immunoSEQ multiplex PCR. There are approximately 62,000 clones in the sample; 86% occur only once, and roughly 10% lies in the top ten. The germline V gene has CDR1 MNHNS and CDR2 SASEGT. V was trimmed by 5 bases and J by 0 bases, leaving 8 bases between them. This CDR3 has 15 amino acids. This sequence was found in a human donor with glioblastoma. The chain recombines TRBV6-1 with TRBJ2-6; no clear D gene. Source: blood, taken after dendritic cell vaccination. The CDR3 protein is CASSSPGSGANVLTF. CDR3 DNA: TGTGCCAGCAGTTCACCAGGCTCTGGGGCCAACGTCCTGACTTTC.